These 28 T cell receptor beta chains share one sample of origin, sequenced in a study of post-analysis software for immune sequencing data. Unique molecular identifiers were built into the TCR beta cDNA libraries. TCRdb reprocessed the PCR reads with MiXCR, giving one entry per CDR3 protein. Here the sample spans more than 500,000 distinct CDR3 sequences, around a third being singletons. Study observations and caveats: TRBV5-6, TRBV5-1 and TRBV20-1 belonged to a set of about five TRBV segments that were more frequent in patients than controls.

Their recognized antigens are unknown. The sample consisted of blood. These receptors originate from a girl aged 2-17 years with multiple sclerosis.

A few counts support this clonotype. This chain connects TRBV14 to TRBJ2-5, with D unclear. The CDR3 spans 13 residues. Germline loops: CDR1 SGHDN, CDR2 FVKESK. The ends were cut back, 2 bases at V and 3 bases at J, with 7 bases in the middle. CDR3 DNA sequence: TGTGCCAGCAGCCAAATACCGAAAGAGACCCAGTACTTC. It translates to CASSQIPKETQYF.

The V call is TRBV6-1, the J call TRBJ2-7, with 9 bases identical to TRBD1. Germline lookup yields CDR1 MNHNS and CDR2 SASEGT. Trimming took 7 bases from V and 1 from J; bases not matched to a gene: 5. The CDR3 sequence is 14 residues long. CDR3 region: CASKGGQGSYEQYF. The CDR3 coding sequence is TGTGCCAGCAAAGGGGGACAGGGATCCTACGAGCAGTACTTC.

This clonotype occurred a few times. The rearrangement links TRBV7-2 to TRBJ2-4, with no clear D. The germline CDR1 and CDR2 sequences are SGHTA and FQGNSA. This CDR3 comprises 15 residues. The germline V and J ends were trimmed by 3 bases and 8 bases, with 17 bases remaining between them. CDR3 residues: CASSFLSGYLDIQYF. CDR3 bases: TGTGCCAGCAGCTTCCTCTCCGGGTATCTGGACATTCAGTACTTC.

This clonotype turned up a few times. The genes are TRBV7-2 and TRBJ2-3; D is undetermined. The CDR3 has 14 residues. Between the trimmed V and J ends, which lost 5 bases and 1 base, there was a span of 10 bases. Germline V gene sequence: CDR1 SGHTA, CDR2 FQGNSA. The CDR3 loop reads CASSPDSGTDTQYF. CDR3 in DNA: TGTGCCAGCAGCCCAGACTCGGGCACAGATACGCAGTATTTT.

The chain joins TRBV12-3 or TRBV12-4 to TRBJ1-6, with 7 bases matching TRBD1. CDR3 length equals 14 residues. Germline trimming cut 6 bases from V and 10 bases from J; bases unmatched to any gene: 9. In DNA, the CDR3 is TGTGCCAGCAGCTACGACAGGGTCCAATCACCCCTCCACTTT. It codes for CASSYDRVQSPLHF.

J is TRBJ2-3 and V is TRBV29-1; 13 bases fit TRBD2. The CDR3 is 18 residues long. Looked up from germline, CDR1 is SQVTM and CDR2 is ANQGSEA. The trim removed 5 bases at V and 2 bases at J, leaving 13 bases unmatched. CDR3 protein: CSVSKTSGGPWVTDTQYF. As DNA, the CDR3 is TGCAGCGTTTCAAAGACTAGCGGGGGGCCGTGGGTCACAGATACGCAGTATTTT.

The chain has TRBV29-1 and TRBJ1-2; the D gene is possibly TRBD1 (5 bases). The CDR3 contains 13 residues. V lost 6 bases to trimming and J lost 0 bases, with 11 bases between them. Per the germline V gene, CDR1 is SQVTM and CDR2 is ANQGSEA. In DNA form, the CDR3 reads TGCAGCGTCGTGTTAGGGGCTAACTATGGCTACACCTTC. Its translation is CSVVLGANYGYTF. Complete variable domain (other parts from reference TRBV29-1 and TRBJ1-2): SAVISQKPSRDICQRGTSLTIQCQVDSQVTMMFWYRQQPGQSLTLIATANQGSEATYESGFVIDKFPISRPNLTFSTLTVSNMSPEDSSIYLCSVVLGANYGYTFGSGTRLTVV.

Many counts were recorded for this clonotype. The CDR3 DNA sequence: TGTGCCAGCAGGCGGCACGGCAGCTCCTACAATGAGCAGTTCTTC. Its protein is CASRRHGSSYNEQFF. The chain is built from TRBV3-1 and TRBJ2-1; D is unresolved. V dropped 6 bases and J dropped 0 bases, with 12 bases sitting between them. CDR1 LGHDT and CDR2 YNNKEL come from the germline V gene (reference sequence). CDR3 length: 15 amino acids.

This clonotype was seen only a few times. The J gene is TRBJ2-4, the V gene TRBV5-1; no reliable D call. V lost 0 bases and J lost 4, with 8 bases in between. Looked up from germline, CDR1 is SGHRS and CDR2 is YFSETQ. The CDR3 runs 14 residues. The CDR3 DNA reads TGCGCCAGCAGCTTGGACTACGCTAAAAACATTCAGTACTTC. Translating it yields CASSLDYAKNIQYF.

This clonotype was picked up a small number of times. The chain joins TRBV12-3 or TRBV12-4 to TRBJ1-6, with TRBD1 as a possible D gene (5 bases). This CDR3 spans 14 amino acids. V was shortened by 4 bases and J by 10 bases, with 14 bases between the two germline ends. This CDR3 is CASSYGAGSSPLHF. The CDR3 DNA reads TGTGCCAGCAGTTATGGGGCAGGGAGCTCACCCCTCCACTTT.

The table lists this clonotype with a few counts. The chain is built from TRBV20-1 and TRBJ2-7, with TRBD2 identical over 8 bases. CDR1 and CDR2 from the germline V gene are DFQATT and SNEGSKA (reference sequence). The length of the CDR3 is 14 residues. V lost 4 bases, J lost 4 bases, and 9 bases stayed unmatched. The CDR3 DNA reads as TGCAGTGCTACCCCGGGACTAGGAACGTACGAGCAGTACTTC. It is translated as CSATPGLGTYEQYF.

This clonotype was observed a few times. The CDR3 spells CSAATSGGWTDTQYF. The CDR3 DNA sequence: TGCAGCGCCGCCACTTCAGGGGGCTGGACAGATACGCAGTATTTT. This chain connects TRBV29-1 to TRBJ2-3; TRBD1 matches at 8 bases. V shed 7 bases and J 3 bases; nucleotides not matched to a gene: 12. The CDR3 is 15 amino acids. The V gene's germline CDR1 is SQVTM and CDR2 ANQGSEA.

The chain is built from TRBV5-6 and TRBJ2-4, with 14 bases fitting TRBD2. J lost 2 bases, V lost 5 bases, and 6 bases had no gene match. In germline, CDR1 is SGHDT, CDR2 YYEEEE. This CDR3 comprises 17 residues. The CDR3 loop is CASSSGTSGGPKNIQYF. The CDR3 nucleotides are TGTGCCAGCAGTTCCGGGACTAGCGGGGGTCCCAAAAACATTCAGTACTTC.

The chain couples TRBV29-1 to TRBJ2-1, with TRBD1 identical over 10 bases. In germline, CDR1 is SQVTM, CDR2 ANQGSEA. Trimming cost V 7 bases and J 6 bases; bases outside gene matches: 9. This CDR3 is 14 amino acids long. The CDR3 DNA reads TGCAGCGCTAAGACAGGGGACAGGGGCAATGAGCAGTTCTTC. It codes for CSAKTGDRGNEQFF.

The chain uses TRBV10-3 and TRBJ1-2; D unclear. With 6 bases removed from V and 2 bases from J, the gap between germline ends came to 10 bases. CDR1 and CDR2 from the germline V gene are ENHRY and SYGVKD. The CDR3 covers 13 residues. CDR3 sequence reads: CAIREGRNYGYTF. In nucleotides, the CDR3 is TGTGCCATCAGGGAAGGACGGAACTATGGCTACACCTTC.

The chain links TRBV20-1 to TRBJ2-1; D is possibly TRBD2 (6 bases). There are 15 residues in the CDR3. Germline assignment: CDR1 DFQATT and CDR2 SNEGSKA (reference sequence). V lost 6 bases and J lost 3, with 18 bases in between. The CDR3: CSARSPGSDYNEQFF. As DNA, the CDR3 is TGCAGTGCCCGCTCCCCCGGGAGCGACTACAATGAGCAGTTCTTC.

V and J are TRBV6-6 and TRBJ2-1, with a possible D match to TRBD2 (6 bases). Trimming shortened V by 7 bases and J by 5 bases, and 21 bases separated the two germline ends. CDR3 length: 16 amino acids. CDR1 is MNHNY, CDR2 SVGAGI, per germline (reference sequence). The CDR3 DNA sequence: TGTGCCAGCACACCACTTACGTTAAAGCGGGACAATGAGCAGTTCTTC. Its translation: CASTPLTLKRDNEQFF.

This chain connects TRBV20-1 to TRBJ2-3, with 7 nucleotides matching TRBD1. Germline V gene lookup returns CDR1 DFQATT and CDR2 SNEGSKA (reference sequence). The CDR3 covers 14 residues. Trimming cost V 3 bases and J 2 bases; bases outside gene matches: 5. DNA for the CDR3: TGCAGTGCTAGGCGGACAGGACTCACAGATACGCAGTATTTT. Protein sequence: CSARRTGLTDTQYF.

Comment on this clonotype: Germline and junction disagree at one end, which may indicate a read error. The chain has TRBV11-2 and TRBJ1-2; the D gene is possibly TRBD1 (5 bases). CDR3 length: 15 amino acids. Germline lookup yields CDR1 SGHAT and CDR2 FQNNGV. In DNA, the CDR3 is TGTGCCAGCACCCGTTCCCTGACGGGGGGAGATGGCCACACCTTC. It is translated as CASTRSLTGGDGHTF.

V and J are TRBV20-1 and TRBJ2-1; 8 nucleotides align to TRBD1. The CDR3 is 18 amino acids. Germline V gene data show CDR1 as DFQATT and CDR2 as SNEGSKA (reference sequence). The V gene end was trimmed by 0 bases and the J gene end by 5 bases; junction bases not matched to a gene: 15. CDR3 protein: CSARELDITGGRNNEQFF. CDR3 bases: TGCAGTGCTAGAGAACTAGATATCACAGGGGGTAGGAACAATGAGCAGTTCTTC.

This clonotype was recorded many times. V and J are TRBV20-1 and TRBJ2-3, with 10 bases aligning to TRBD2. V lost 6 bases, J lost 8 bases, and 11 bases stayed unmatched. The CDR3 is 14 amino acids. Germline values: CDR1 DFQATT, CDR2 SNEGSKA (reference sequence). The DNA for the CDR3 is TGCAGTGCCCAGCCACTAGCGGGGCAGGTTACGCAGTATTTT. As protein: CSAQPLAGQVTQYF.

V and J are TRBV7-2 and TRBJ2-5; tentatively, D is TRBD2 (5 bases). CDR1 and CDR2 from the germline V gene are SGHTA and FQGNSA. CDR3 length: 17 residues. V shed 4 bases and J shed 1 base, with 19 bases lying between them. Here the CDR3 DNA reads TGTGCCAGCAGCTCGTCGAGGGCTAGCAGGATCCAAGAGACCCAGTACTTC. Translated: CASSSSRASRIQETQYF.

The chain joins TRBV11-2 to TRBJ2-1; D gene uncertain. This CDR3 spans 11 amino acids. V was clipped by 0 bases and J by 9 bases, with 3 bases between them. Looked up from germline, CDR1 is SGHAT and CDR2 is FQNNGV. The CDR3 is CASSLEFEQFF. In DNA form, the CDR3 reads TGTGCCAGCAGCTTAGAGTTTGAGCAGTTCTTC.

At least ten counts were recorded for this clonotype. This chain uses TRBV6-5 with TRBJ2-7; D ambiguous. The ends were cut back, 5 bases at V and 3 bases at J, with 5 bases in the middle. The CDR3 is 11 residues long. CDR1 is MNHEY and CDR2 is SVGAGI in the germline V gene. CDR3 bases: TGTGCCAGCAGTAACGACTACGAGCAGTACTTC. Protein product: CASSNDYEQYF.

The chain links TRBV6-6 to TRBJ1-2; 9 nucleotides agree with TRBD1. V shed 4 bases, J shed 7 bases, and the junction held 7 bases outside the gene matches. CDR3 size: 14 residues. The germline gives CDR1 MNHNY, CDR2 SVGAGI (reference sequence). As DNA, the CDR3 is TGTGCCAGCAGTTCACAGGGGGCGTATGGTGGCTACACCTTC. Its protein is CASSSQGAYGGYTF.

This chain uses TRBV6-1 with TRBJ1-6; D might be TRBD1 (6 bases). Germline V gene data show CDR1 as MNHNS and CDR2 as SASEGT. This CDR3 is 15 amino acids long. The V end was cut by 2 bases, the J end by 8 bases, with 13 bases between. For the CDR3, the DNA is TGTGCCAGCAGTGAACAGGGGTTAGCTTATTCACCCCTCCACTTT. This translates into CASSEQGLAYSPLHF.

CDR3 loop: CSGGTGRNEKLFF. Written as DNA, the CDR3 is TGCAGCGGGGGGACGGGTCGGAATGAAAAACTGTTTTTT. The chain carries TRBV29-1 and TRBJ1-4, with a weak D call TRBD1 (5 bases). In germline, CDR1 is SQVTM, CDR2 ANQGSEA. The CDR3 is made up of 13 amino acids. The V gene lost 7 bases and the J gene lost 5 bases, with 14 bases spanning the gap.

This clonotype has only a few counts. The V gene is TRBV11-3, the J gene TRBJ2-5; no firm D call. This CDR3 spans 14 amino acids. Germline V gene sequence: CDR1 SGHNT, CDR2 YENEEA. V was cut by 4 bases and J by 2 bases, with 11 bases left in between. The CDR3 DNA reads as TGTGCCAGCAGCTCCGGTGGGCTTCAAGAGACCCAGTACTTC. Translating it yields CASSSGGLQETQYF.